This T cell receptor beta chain was found in a study of blood T cell repertoires in COVID-19. For the study at large: Acute-phase and convalescent COVID-19 samples originated in the United States, Italy and Spain. PBMCs, B-cell-depleted T cells, or T cells provided the cDNA or gDNA that made up the material.

As processed by the authors: Nucleated cell number was recorded as an estimate derived from reference gene primer amplification. Some clones are missing from TCRdb's copy, which holds only in-frame ones; the method was immunoSEQ multiplex PCR. V, J and clone size were drawn from that table, and D and trimming were deduced from the DNA. The table lists roughly 100,000 clones, 81% of them singletons. Sequencing input: peripheral blood. The source of this sequence is a man older than 75 with acute or convalescent COVID-19.

The CDR3, as DNA: TGTGCCAGCAGCCAAGATCGAACTAGCGGGAGGGGGACGGGCTTCTTC. It codes for CASSQDRTSGRGTGFF. The chain carries TRBV3-1 (or the pseudogene TRBV3-2) and TRBJ2-1, with 13 bases that match TRBD2. This CDR3 comprises 16 residues. Germline CDR1 is LGHDT and CDR2 is YNNKEL (reference sequence). V trimming: 0 bases; J trimming: 16 bases; junction bases outside the gene matches: 12.